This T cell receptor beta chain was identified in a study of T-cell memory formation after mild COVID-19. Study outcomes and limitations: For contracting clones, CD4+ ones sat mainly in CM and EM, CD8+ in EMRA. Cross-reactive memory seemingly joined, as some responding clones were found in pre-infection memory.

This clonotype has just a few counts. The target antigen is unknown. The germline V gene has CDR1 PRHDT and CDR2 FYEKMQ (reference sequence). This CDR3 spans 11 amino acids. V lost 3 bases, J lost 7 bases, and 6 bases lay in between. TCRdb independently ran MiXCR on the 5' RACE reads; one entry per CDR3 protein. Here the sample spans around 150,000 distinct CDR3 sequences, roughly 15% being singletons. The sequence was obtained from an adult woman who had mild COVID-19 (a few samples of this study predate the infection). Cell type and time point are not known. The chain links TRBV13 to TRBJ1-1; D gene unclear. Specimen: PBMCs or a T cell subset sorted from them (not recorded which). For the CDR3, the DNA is TGTGCCAGCAGCTTGGACTTTGAAGCTTTCTTT. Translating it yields CASSLDFEAFF.